This TCR beta chain derives from a study of early T cells in non-severe SARS-CoV-2 infection. About the study: Chains from this unsorted whole-blood bulk RNA could not be paired.

Unique molecular identifiers (one per individual cDNA molecule) were attached. TCRdb independently ran MiXCR on the 5' RACE reads; one entry per CDR3 protein. The sample shows about 45,000 distinct CDR3 sequences, approximately 12% of them seen only once. Study outcomes and limitations: VDJdb matching favored anti-spike CD8 responses, missing private and CD4 specificities.

The CDR3 runs to 13 residues. Trimming stripped 5 bases from V and 5 bases from J, with 11 bases between. Looked up from germline, CDR1 is SGHNT and CDR2 is YYREEE (reference sequence). This clonotype was picked up many times. Its target is not known. The sequence came from an adult who was a healthcare worker with PCR-confirmed SARS-CoV-2 infection or an uninfected control (not recorded which). Sequenced: whole blood. The J gene is TRBJ2-1, the V gene TRBV5-4; possibly TRBD1 for D (7 bases). The CDR3, as DNA: TGTGCCAGCAGGGAGGGGGCCAACAATGAGCAGTTCTTC. Translated: CASREGANNEQFF.